The 5 T cell receptor beta chains below come from one sample, sequenced in a study of ipilimumab plus nivolumab after autologous stem cell transplantation. Using immunoSEQ multiplex PCR, the repertoire was profiled, and TCRdb retains in-frame clones only, with some absent. The table shows 20,000 to 30,000 clones, with about 86% occurring only once. The sample here was PBMCs, taken in a trial of ipilimumab plus nivolumab as post-transplant consolidation. The source is a male donor with diffuse large B-cell lymphoma.

This chain joins TRBV18 and TRBJ1-1, with D possibly matching TRBD1 (5 bases). In germline, CDR1 is KGHSH, CDR2 LQKENI. CDR3 length: 15 residues. With 3 bases removed from V and 0 bases from J, the gap between germline ends came to 11 bases. Here the CDR3 DNA reads TGTGCCAGCTCACCGGGCCAGGGATTGAACACTGAAGCTTTCTTT. Its translation is CASSPGQGLNTEAFF. Looking up the rest from reference TRBV18 and TRBJ1-1 gives the full variable domain: NAGVMQNPRHLVRRRGQEARLRCSPMKGHSHVYWYRQLPEEGLKFMVYLQKENIIDESGMPKERFSAEFPKEGPSILRIQQVVRGDSAAYFCASSPGQGLNTEAFFGQGTRLTVV.

In this sample, this clone turned up a few times. The gene calls are TRBV2 and TRBJ2-7, with no clear D. The V end was cut by 6 bases, the J end by 2 bases, with 11 bases between. The CDR3 length is 13 residues. Looked up from germline, CDR1 is SNHLY and CDR2 is FYNNEI. The DNA of the CDR3 is TGTGCCAGCAGCCGGGCGAGTACCTACGAGCAGTACTTC. Encoded protein: CASSRASTYEQYF. Drawing the rest from reference TRBV2 and TRBJ2-7, the complete variable domain is EPEVTQTPSHQVTQMGQEVILRCVPISNHLYFYWYRQILGQKVEFLVSFYNNEISEKSEIFDDQFSVERPDGSNFTLKIRSTKLEDSAMYFCASSRASTYEQYFGPGTRLTVT.

This chain connects TRBV30 to TRBJ1-5; no reliable D call. V gave up 1 base and J gave up 0 bases, with 10 bases separating them. CDR3 length equals 15 residues. From germline, CDR1 is GTSNPN and CDR2 SVGIG (reference sequence). The CDR3 region is CAWSGGAVSNQPQHF. In DNA, the CDR3 is TGTGCCTGGAGTGGGGGAGCGGTTAGCAATCAGCCCCAGCATTTT.

V and J are TRBV25-1 and TRBJ2-5, with TRBD2 matching over 11 bases. The CDR3 consists of 15 residues. Germline V gene sequence: CDR1 MGHDK, CDR2 SYGVNS. Trimming took 1 base from V and 3 from J; bases not matched to a gene: 1. CDR3 loop: CASSEWGLAEETQYF. CDR3 in DNA: TGTGCCAGCAGTGAATGGGGACTAGCGGAAGAGACCCAGTACTTC.

This rearrangement joins TRBV9 to TRBJ2-1; TRBD2 aligns across 11 bases. Germline trimming cut 3 bases from V and 12 bases from J; bases unmatched to any gene: 11. Germline V lookup: CDR1 SGDLS, CDR2 YYNGEE. The CDR3 totals 15 residues. The CDR3 sequence: CASSADGLAGGWQFF. The DNA for the CDR3 is TGTGCCAGCAGCGCCGACGGACTAGCGGGTGGATGGCAGTTCTTC.